This T cell receptor beta chain was found in a study of T cell responses to AZD1222 COVID-19 vaccine. V was clipped by 2 bases and J by 4 bases, with 9 bases between them. CDR3 length: 13 amino acids. The germline V gene encodes CDR1 GTSNPN and CDR2 SVGIG (reference sequence). Study results and limitations: Spike-specific TCR breadth and depth rose after two AZD1222 doses. Just five to seven people given AZD1222 tested seropositive at baseline. CD4 TCRs linked to vaccination spanned spike, dominating at 160-218 and 743-854. Unmutated variant regions are reportedly targeted by nearly half of spike-specific TCRs.

The method was immunoSEQ multiplex PCR; TCRdb's version includes in-frame clones alone and lacks a portion of them. The sample records about 180,000 clones, 75% to 90% being singletons. Of note for this clone: As yet, its antigen is unknown.

The origin of this receptor is an adult who received the MenACWY meningococcal vaccine as a control. The sequences come from peripheral blood, collected 28 days after the second dose of the MenACWY control vaccine. The V gene is TRBV30, the J gene TRBJ1-3; unclear D gene. In nucleotides, the CDR3 is TGTGCCTGGAGTTCCCGGGCGGGAAACACCATATATTTT. Protein sequence: CAWSSRAGNTIYF.